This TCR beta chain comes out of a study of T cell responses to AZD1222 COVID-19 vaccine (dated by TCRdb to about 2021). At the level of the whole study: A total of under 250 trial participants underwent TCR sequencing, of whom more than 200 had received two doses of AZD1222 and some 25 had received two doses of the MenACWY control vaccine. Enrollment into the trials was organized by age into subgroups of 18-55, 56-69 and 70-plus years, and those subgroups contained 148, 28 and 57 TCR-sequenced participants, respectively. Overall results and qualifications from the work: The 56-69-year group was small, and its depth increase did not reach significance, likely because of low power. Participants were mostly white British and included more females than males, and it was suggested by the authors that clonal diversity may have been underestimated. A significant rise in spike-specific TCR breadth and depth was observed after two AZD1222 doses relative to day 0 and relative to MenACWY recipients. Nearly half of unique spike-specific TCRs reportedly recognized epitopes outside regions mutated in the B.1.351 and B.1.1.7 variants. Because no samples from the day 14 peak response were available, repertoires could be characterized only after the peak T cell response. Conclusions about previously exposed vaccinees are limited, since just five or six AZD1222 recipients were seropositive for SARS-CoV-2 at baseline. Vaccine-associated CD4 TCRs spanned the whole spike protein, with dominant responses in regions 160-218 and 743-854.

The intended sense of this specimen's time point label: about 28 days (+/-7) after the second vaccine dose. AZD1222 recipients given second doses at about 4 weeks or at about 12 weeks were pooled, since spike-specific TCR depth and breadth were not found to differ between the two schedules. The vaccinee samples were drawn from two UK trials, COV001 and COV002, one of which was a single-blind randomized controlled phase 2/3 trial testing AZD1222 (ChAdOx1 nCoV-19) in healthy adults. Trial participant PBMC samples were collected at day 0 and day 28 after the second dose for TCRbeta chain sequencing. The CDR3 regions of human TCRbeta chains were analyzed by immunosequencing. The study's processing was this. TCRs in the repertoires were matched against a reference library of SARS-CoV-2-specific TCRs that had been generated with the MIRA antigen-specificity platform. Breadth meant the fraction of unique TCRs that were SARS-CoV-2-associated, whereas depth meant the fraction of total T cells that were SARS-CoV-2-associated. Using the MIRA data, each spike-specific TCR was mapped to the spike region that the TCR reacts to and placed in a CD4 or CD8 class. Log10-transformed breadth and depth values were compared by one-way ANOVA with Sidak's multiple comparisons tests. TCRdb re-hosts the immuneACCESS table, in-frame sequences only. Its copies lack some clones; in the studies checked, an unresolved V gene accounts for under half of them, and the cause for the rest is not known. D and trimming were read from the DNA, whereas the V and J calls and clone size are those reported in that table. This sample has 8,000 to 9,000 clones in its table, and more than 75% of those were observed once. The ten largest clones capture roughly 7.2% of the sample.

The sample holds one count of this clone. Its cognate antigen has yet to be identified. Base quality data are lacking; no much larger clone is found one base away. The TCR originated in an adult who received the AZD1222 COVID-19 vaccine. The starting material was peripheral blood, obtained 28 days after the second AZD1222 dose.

The bases are TGTGCCAGCTCACCAAACCTTCGCACACTCGGAGGGACTAATGAAAAACTGTTTTTT. This yields the protein CASSPNLRTLGGTNEKLFF. Recombination joined TRBV18 with TRBJ1-4; no D segment can be confidently identified. Trimming takes 2 bases from V and 2 bases from J, and the germline ends sit 21 bases apart. Via the germline V gene, CDR1 is KGHSH and CDR2 LQKENI. The CDR3 goes from the cysteine to the phenylalanine over 19 residues. Only CDR3 DNA remains: 57 bases, in frame from the first base.